One sample yielded the 7 T cell receptor beta chains listed below, sequenced in a study of radiotherapy plus CTLA-4 blockade in lung cancer. Only in-frame clones appear in the TCRdb table, and some are missing; sequencing was by immunoSEQ multiplex PCR. The data hold about 120,000 clones, with around 75% observed a single time. Here the sequenced sample was peripheral blood, taken from a patient treated with radiotherapy plus ipilimumab. These receptors all stem from a human donor with non-small cell lung cancer who had a partial response to radiotherapy plus ipilimumab.

The chain joins TRBV4-1 to TRBJ2-3; 10 nucleotides line up with TRBD2. This CDR3 has 16 amino acids. V lost 3 bases, J lost 4 bases, and 7 bases stayed unmatched. Germline loops: CDR1 MGHRA, CDR2 YSYEKL. This CDR3 reads CASSHLTSGKSDTQYF. The CDR3, as DNA: TGCGCCAGCAGCCATCTCACTAGCGGGAAGTCAGATACGCAGTATTTT.

The V and J genes are TRBV19 and TRBJ1-2, with D tentatively TRBD1 (6 bases). The V gene lost 6 bases and the J gene lost 3 bases, with 11 bases spanning the gap. Germline values: CDR1 LNHDA, CDR2 SQIVND (reference sequence). This CDR3 has 13 amino acids. The CDR3 nucleotides are TGTGCCAGTAGAGCACAGGGAGACTATGGCTACACCTTC. This translates into CASRAQGDYGYTF.

This clone was detected a few times. The chain's CDR3 is CASSTGLAATDTQYF. The CDR3, as DNA: TGTGCCAGTAGTACGGGACTAGCGGCCACAGATACGCAGTATTTT. The chain links TRBV19 to TRBJ2-3; the match to TRBD2 covers 11 bases. CDR3 length equals 15 residues. V lost 4 bases, J lost 2 bases, and 2 bases stayed unmatched. Germline assignment: CDR1 LNHDA and CDR2 SQIVND (reference sequence).

The rearrangement joins TRBV9 to TRBJ1-3; D might be TRBD1 (6 bases). Germline values: CDR1 SGDLS, CDR2 YYNGEE. This CDR3 spans 16 amino acids. With 4 bases removed from V and 2 bases from J, the gap between germline ends came to 16 bases. The CDR3 region is CASSFSTGLAGNTIYF. The CDR3 region has the DNA TGTGCCAGCAGCTTTTCGACAGGTTTGGCTGGAAACACCATATATTTT.

The chain couples TRBV27 to TRBJ2-2, with D maybe TRBD1 (6 bases). Germline V gene sequence: CDR1 MNHEY, CDR2 SMNVEV (reference sequence). The V end was cut by 5 bases, the J end by 5 bases, with 15 bases between. The CDR3 runs 15 residues. CDR3: CASSPHKQGTGELFF. In DNA, the CDR3 is TGTGCCAGCAGTCCCCACAAACAGGGTACCGGGGAGCTGTTTTTT.

This clone was observed a few times. This chain uses TRBV27 with TRBJ2-2, with D possibly matching TRBD1 (6 bases). V shed 2 bases and J shed 5 bases, with 12 bases lying between them. CDR3 length equals 15 residues. CDR1 and CDR2 from the germline V gene are MNHEY and SMNVEV (reference sequence). Written as DNA, the CDR3 is TGTGCCAGCAGTTTAGGCAGGGGCCGTACCGGGGAGCTGTTTTTT. This translates into CASSLGRGRTGELFF.

This clone was seen at least ten times. CDR3 region: CASSLGQVTYEQYF. As DNA, the CDR3 is TGTGCCAGCAGCTTAGGACAGGTGACATACGAGCAGTACTTC. This chain uses TRBV7-9 with TRBJ2-7, with D maybe TRBD1 (6 bases). Germline V gives CDR1 SEHNR, CDR2 FQNEAQ (reference sequence). Trimming shortened V by 1 base and J by 4 bases, and 11 bases separated the two germline ends. The CDR3 loop spans 14 amino acids. Full variable domain (missing parts from reference TRBV7-9 and TRBJ2-7): DTGVSQNPRHKITKRGQNVTFRCDPISEHNRLYWYRQTLGQGPEFLTYFQNEAQLEKSRLLSDRFSAERPKGSFSTLEIQRTEQGDSAMYLCASSLGQVTYEQYFGPGTRLTVT.